These 3 T cell receptor beta chains were all obtained from the same sample, sequenced in a study of OX40 agonist ivuxolimab in advanced cancers. The data were produced by immunoSEQ multiplex PCR, yet TCRdb's version contains in-frame clones alone and is incomplete. This sample has 50,000 to 60,000 clones, with roughly nine tenths found just once. The sequenced sample was CD4+ or CD8+ T cells sorted from blood, obtained in a trial of the OX40 agonist ivuxolimab. The origin of the receptors is an adult with an advanced solid tumor such as melanoma, head and neck, liver or kidney cancer.

The chain links TRBV5-6 to TRBJ2-3, with D possibly matching TRBD2 (7 bases). V was trimmed by 0 bases and J by 2 bases, leaving 19 bases between them. Germline V gene sequence: CDR1 SGHDT, CDR2 YYEEEE. The CDR3 spans 18 residues. The CDR3: CASSLEGDYAGFTDTQYF. DNA for the CDR3: TGTGCCAGCAGCTTGGAGGGGGACTACGCCGGTTTCACAGATACGCAGTATTTT. The variable domain in full, with the rest retrieved from reference TRBV5-6 and TRBJ2-3, is DAGVTQSPTHLIKTRGQQVTLRCSPKSGHDTVSWYQQALGQGPQFIFQYYEEEERQRGNFPDRFSGHQFPNYSSELNVNALLLGDSALYLCASSLEGDYAGFTDTQYFGPGTRLTVL.

The chain carries TRBV19 and TRBJ2-3; D gene ambiguous. The germline CDR1 and CDR2 sequences are LNHDA and SQIVND (reference sequence). V gave up 5 bases and J gave up 2 bases, with 23 bases separating them. CDR3 length: 18 residues. CDR3 nucleotide sequence: TGTGCCAGTAGTCTGGGTAGGGCAGCCAATATCCCCACAGATACGCAGTATTTT. Residues: CASSLGRAANIPTDTQYF.

V is TRBV5-6 and J is TRBJ1-2, with 7 nucleotides matching TRBD1. V gave up 4 bases and J gave up 0 bases; unmatched junction bases: 6. CDR1 is SGHDT and CDR2 is YYEEEE in the germline V gene. CDR3 size: 15 residues. CDR3 in amino acids: CASSPDREANYGYTF. Written as DNA, the CDR3 is TGTGCCAGCAGCCCCGACAGGGAAGCTAACTATGGCTACACCTTC. The full variable domain, rest sourced from reference TRBV5-6 and TRBJ1-2, is DAGVTQSPTHLIKTRGQQVTLRCSPKSGHDTVSWYQQALGQGPQFIFQYYEEEERQRGNFPDRFSGHQFPNYSSELNVNALLLGDSALYLCASSPDREANYGYTFGSGTRLTVV.